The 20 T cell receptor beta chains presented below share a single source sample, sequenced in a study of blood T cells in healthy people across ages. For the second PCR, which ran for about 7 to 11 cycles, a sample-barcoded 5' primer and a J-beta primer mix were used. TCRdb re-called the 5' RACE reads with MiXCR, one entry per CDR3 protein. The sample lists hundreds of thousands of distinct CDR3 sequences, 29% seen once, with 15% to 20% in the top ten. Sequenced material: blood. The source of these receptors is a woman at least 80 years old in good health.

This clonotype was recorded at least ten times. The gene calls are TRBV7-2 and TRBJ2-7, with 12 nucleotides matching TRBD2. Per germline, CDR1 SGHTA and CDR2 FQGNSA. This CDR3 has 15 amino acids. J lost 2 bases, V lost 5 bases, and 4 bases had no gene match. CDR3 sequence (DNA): TGTGCCAGCAGCCCATCTAGCGGGGGGGCCTACGAGCAGTACTTC. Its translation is CASSPSSGGAYEQYF.

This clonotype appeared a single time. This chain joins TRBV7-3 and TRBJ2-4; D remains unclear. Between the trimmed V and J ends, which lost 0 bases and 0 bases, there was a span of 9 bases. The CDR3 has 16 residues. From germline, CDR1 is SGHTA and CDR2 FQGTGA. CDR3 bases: TGTGCCAGCAGCTTAACAGGCAGCTTAGCCAAAAACATTCAGTACTTC. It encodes CASSLTGSLAKNIQYF.

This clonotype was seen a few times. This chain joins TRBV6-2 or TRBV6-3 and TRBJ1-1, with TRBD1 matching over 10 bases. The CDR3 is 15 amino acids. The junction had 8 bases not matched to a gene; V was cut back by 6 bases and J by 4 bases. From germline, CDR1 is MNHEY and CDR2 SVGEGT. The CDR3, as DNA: TGTGCCAGCAGGGATACCGGGACAGGGGTCACTGAAGCTTTCTTT. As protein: CASRDTGTGVTEAFF.

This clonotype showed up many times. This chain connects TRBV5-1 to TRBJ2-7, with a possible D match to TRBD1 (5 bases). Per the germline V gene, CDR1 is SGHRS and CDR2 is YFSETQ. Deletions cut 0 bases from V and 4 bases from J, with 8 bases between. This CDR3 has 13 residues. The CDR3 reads CASSLEKGYEQYF. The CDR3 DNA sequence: TGCGCCAGCAGCTTGGAGAAGGGGTACGAGCAGTACTTC.

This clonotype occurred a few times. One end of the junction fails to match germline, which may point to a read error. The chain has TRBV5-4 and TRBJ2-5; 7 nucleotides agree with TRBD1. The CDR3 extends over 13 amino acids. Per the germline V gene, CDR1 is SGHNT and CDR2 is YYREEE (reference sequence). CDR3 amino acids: CAGRGMGQETQYF. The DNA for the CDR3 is TGTGCCGGCAGGGGGATGGGTCAAGAGACCCAGTACTTC.

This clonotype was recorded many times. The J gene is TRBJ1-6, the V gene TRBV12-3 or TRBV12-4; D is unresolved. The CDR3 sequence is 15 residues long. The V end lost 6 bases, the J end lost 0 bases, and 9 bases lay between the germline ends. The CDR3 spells CASRDGSSYNSPLHF. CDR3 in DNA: TGTGCCAGCAGGGACGGTAGCTCCTATAATTCACCCCTCCACTTT.

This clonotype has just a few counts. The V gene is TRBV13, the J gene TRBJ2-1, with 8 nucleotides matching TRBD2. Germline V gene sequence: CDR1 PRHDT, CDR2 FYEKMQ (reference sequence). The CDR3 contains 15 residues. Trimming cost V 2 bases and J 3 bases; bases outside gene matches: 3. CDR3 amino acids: CASSLIAGIYNEQFF. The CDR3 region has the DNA TGTGCCAGCAGCTTAATAGCGGGGATCTACAATGAGCAGTTCTTC.

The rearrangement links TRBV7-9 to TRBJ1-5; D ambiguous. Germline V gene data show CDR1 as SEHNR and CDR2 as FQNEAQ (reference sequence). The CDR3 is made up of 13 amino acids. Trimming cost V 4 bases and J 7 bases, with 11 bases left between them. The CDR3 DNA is TGTGCCAGCAGCTCCGACGAGGGACAGCCCCAGCATTTT. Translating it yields CASSSDEGQPQHF.

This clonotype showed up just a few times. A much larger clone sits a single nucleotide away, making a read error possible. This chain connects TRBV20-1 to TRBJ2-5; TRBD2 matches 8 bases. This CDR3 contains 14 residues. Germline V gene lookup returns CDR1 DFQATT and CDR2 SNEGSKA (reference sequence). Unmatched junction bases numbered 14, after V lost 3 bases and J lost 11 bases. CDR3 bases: TGCAGTGCTAGGCGGGGGGCGGTATACAATGAGCAGTACTTC. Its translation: CSARRGAVYNEQYF.

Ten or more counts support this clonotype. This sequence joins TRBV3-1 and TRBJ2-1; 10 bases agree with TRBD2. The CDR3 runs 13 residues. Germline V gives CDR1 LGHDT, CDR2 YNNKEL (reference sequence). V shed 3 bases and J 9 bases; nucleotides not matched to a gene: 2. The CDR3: CASSQLAGAEQFF. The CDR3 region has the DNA TGTGCCAGCAGCCAGCTAGCGGGGGCTGAGCAGTTCTTC.

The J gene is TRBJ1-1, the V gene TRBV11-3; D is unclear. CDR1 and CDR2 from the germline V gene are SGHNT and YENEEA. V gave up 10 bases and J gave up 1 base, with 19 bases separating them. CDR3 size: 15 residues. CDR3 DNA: TGTGCCACTTTAGGATCGGGCAGTCAGAACACTGAAGCTTTCTTT. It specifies CATLGSGSQNTEAFF.

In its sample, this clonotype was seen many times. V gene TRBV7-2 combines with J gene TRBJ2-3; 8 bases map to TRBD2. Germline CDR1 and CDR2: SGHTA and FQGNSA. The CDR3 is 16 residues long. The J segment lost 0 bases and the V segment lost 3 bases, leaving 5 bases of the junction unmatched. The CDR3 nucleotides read TGTGCCAGCAGCTTCAGAGGCGGGGGGAGCACAGATACGCAGTATTTT. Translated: CASSFRGGGSTDTQYF.

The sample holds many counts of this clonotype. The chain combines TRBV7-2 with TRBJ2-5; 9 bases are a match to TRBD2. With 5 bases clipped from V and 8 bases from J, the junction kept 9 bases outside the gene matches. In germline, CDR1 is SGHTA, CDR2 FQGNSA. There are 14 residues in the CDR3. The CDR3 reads CASSLDRTSATQYF. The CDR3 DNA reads TGTGCCAGCAGCCTGGACAGGACTAGCGCTACCCAGTACTTC.

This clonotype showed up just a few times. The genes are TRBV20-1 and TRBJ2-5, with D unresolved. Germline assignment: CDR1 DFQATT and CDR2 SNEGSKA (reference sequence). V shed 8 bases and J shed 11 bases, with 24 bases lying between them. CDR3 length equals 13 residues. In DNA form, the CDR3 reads TGCAGTACGTATATACCGCTCTACAATGAGCAGTACTTC. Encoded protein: CSTYIPLYNEQYF.

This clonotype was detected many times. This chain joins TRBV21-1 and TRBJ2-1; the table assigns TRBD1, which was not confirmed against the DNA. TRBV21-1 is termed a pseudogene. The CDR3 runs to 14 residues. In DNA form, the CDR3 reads TGTGCCAGCAGCAAAGGCGGTAGGCGGGGGCTCCAGTTCTTC. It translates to CASSKGGRRGLQFF.

The CDR3 nucleotides read TGTGCCAGCAGCCACGACAGGGGTCGGGAGACCCAGTACTTC. Translating gives CASSHDRGRETQYF. This sequence joins TRBV6-2 or TRBV6-3 and TRBJ2-5; TRBD1 aligns across 8 bases. CDR3 length equals 14 residues. CDR1 MNHEY and CDR2 SVGEGT come from the germline V gene. J lost 5 bases, V lost 6 bases, and 8 bases had no gene match.

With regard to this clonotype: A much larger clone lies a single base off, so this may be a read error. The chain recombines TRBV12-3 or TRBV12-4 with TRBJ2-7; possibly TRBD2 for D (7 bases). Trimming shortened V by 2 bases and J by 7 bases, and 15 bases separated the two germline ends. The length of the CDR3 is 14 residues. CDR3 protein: CASSLSGDYNEQYF. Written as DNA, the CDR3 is TGTGCCAGCAGTTTATCAGGGGACTACAATGAGCAGTACTTC.

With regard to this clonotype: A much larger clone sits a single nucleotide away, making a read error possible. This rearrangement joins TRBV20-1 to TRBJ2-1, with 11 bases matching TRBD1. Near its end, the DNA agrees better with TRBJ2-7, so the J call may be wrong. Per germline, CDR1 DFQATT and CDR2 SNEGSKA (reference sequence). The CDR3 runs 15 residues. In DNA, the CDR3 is TGCAGTGCTTCGACATCGGGACAGGGGGACAATGAGCAGTACTTC. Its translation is CSASTSGQGDNEQYF.

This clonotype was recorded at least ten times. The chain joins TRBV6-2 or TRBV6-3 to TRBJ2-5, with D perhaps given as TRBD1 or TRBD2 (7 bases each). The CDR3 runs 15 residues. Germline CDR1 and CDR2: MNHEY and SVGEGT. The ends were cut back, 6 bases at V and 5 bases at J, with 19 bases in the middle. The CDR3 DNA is TGTGCCAGCAGGGCCCCCGGGACAGCGGGGGAGACCCAGTACTTC. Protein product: CASRAPGTAGETQYF.

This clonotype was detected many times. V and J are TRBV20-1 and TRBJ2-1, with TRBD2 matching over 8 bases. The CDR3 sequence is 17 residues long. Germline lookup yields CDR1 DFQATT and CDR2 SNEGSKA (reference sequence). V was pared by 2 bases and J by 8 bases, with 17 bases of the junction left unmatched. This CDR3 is CSARPPVGLVSLDEQFF. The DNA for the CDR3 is TGCAGTGCTAGACCCCCGGTGGGACTAGTTTCCCTGGATGAGCAGTTCTTC.